Shown below are 32 T cell receptor beta chains from a single sample sequenced in a study of CD8 T cells in Susac syndrome (dated by TCRdb to between 2018 and 2020). The library came from the immunoSEQ multiplex PCR assay. RNA was extracted using the RNeasy kit, and about 0.45 to 1 microgram was reverse transcribed with random hexamers. TCRdb handled the public reads itself, with Q25 trimming in fastp and clone calling in MiXCR, and kept productive beta chains. Every distinct CDR3 protein forms one entry, paired with its most common genes and DNA. This sample holds about 210,000 distinct CDR3 sequences; 90% to 95% were observed only once. Roughly 0.096% of the sample goes to the ten largest clones. Material for sequencing was CD4+ T cells from PBMCs. The receptors come from a human donor in good health.

V and J are TRBV19 and TRBJ2-1; TRBD2 matches 7 bases. Unmatched junction bases numbered 7, after V lost 9 bases and J lost 2 bases. Germline values: CDR1 LNHDA, CDR2 SQIVND (reference sequence). The CDR3 is made up of 14 amino acids. The CDR3 DNA sequence: TGTGCCAGCTCCCGGGGAGGGACCTACAATGAGCAGTTCTTC. Protein sequence: CASSRGGTYNEQFF.

The V gene is TRBV12-3 or TRBV12-4, the J gene TRBJ1-5; no definite D call. The CDR3 is 12 residues long. The V gene lost 6 bases and the J gene lost 4 bases, with 7 bases spanning the gap. CDR3 sequence reads: CASRESNQPQHF. Written as DNA, the CDR3 is TGTGCCAGCAGGGAGTCAAATCAGCCCCAGCATTTT.

The chain combines TRBV21-1 with TRBJ2-3; TRBD1, the table's D call, was not compared with the DNA. TRBV21-1 is designated a pseudogene. The CDR3 runs to 16 residues. Here the CDR3 DNA reads TGTGCCAGCGTAACCGGGACAGGGGAAGTCACAGATACGCAGTATTTT. Translated: CASVTGTGEVTDTQYF.

The chain combines TRBV2 with TRBJ1-5, with 9 bases identical to TRBD1. V lost 7 bases and J lost 1; bases outside the gene matches: 2. The CDR3 consists of 14 residues. Germline-derived CDR1 and CDR2 are SNHLY and FYNNEI. The CDR3 nucleotides are TGTGCCAGCATGACAGGGGGGAGCAATCAGCCCCAGCATTTT. Protein product: CASMTGGSNQPQHF.

This chain links TRBV2 with TRBJ2-1; TRBD1 aligns across 10 bases. CDR3 size: 15 residues. Trimming cost V 7 bases and J 7 bases; bases outside gene matches: 10. CDR1 SNHLY and CDR2 FYNNEI come from the germline V gene. Written as DNA, the CDR3 is TGTGCCAGCACTTTGTCGGGACAGGGGCATAATGAGCAGTTCTTC. Residues: CASTLSGQGHNEQFF.

The CDR3 DNA follows: TGTGCCAGCAGCCAACAGGGGGCAGGGGATGAGCAGTTCTTC. It is translated as CASSQQGAGDEQFF. This chain connects TRBV6-2 or TRBV6-3 to TRBJ2-1, with 9 bases matching TRBD1. With V trimmed by 6 bases and J by 8 bases, 8 bases remained unmatched. In germline, CDR1 is MNHEY, CDR2 SVGEGT. The CDR3 has 14 amino acids.

The rearrangement uses TRBV18 and TRBJ1-2; 7 bases are shared with TRBD1. CDR1 is KGHSH, CDR2 LQKENI, per germline. Trimming at V came to 3 bases and at J to 6 bases, leaving 4 bases not matched to a gene. The CDR3 covers 13 residues. In nucleotides, the CDR3 is TGTGCCAGCTCACCCGAACAGGGGCATGGCTACACCTTC. Protein: CASSPEQGHGYTF.

This chain uses TRBV2 with TRBJ1-6, with a tentative D call TRBD1 (6 bases). Per the germline V gene, CDR1 is SNHLY and CDR2 is FYNNEI. The CDR3 runs 10 residues. V lost 7 bases, J lost 17 bases, and 12 bases lay in between. CDR3 sequence (DNA): TGTGCCAGCAAGGGACAATCGGTCCACTTT. Its protein product is CASKGQSVHF.

The rearrangement joins TRBV9 to TRBJ2-5, with 7 bases aligning to TRBD2. The junction had 20 bases not matched to a gene; V was cut back by 4 bases and J by 5 bases. The CDR3 is 18 amino acids. The germline V gene has CDR1 SGDLS and CDR2 YYNGEE. CDR3 coding DNA: TGTGCCAGCAGCCCTCGAGGGCGGGGGTCAGCCGGTGCGGAGACCCAGTACTTC. Amino acid sequence: CASSPRGRGSAGAETQYF. The entire variable domain, with the rest obtained from reference TRBV9 and TRBJ2-5, is as follows: DSGVTQTPKHLITATGQRVTLRCSPRSGDLSVYWYQQSLDQGLQFLIQYYNGEERAKGNILERFSAQQFPDLHSELNLSSLELGDSALYFCASSPRGRGSAGAETQYFGPGTRLLVL.

J is TRBJ2-5 and V is TRBV29-1; TRBD2 agrees at 9 bases. The germline V gene encodes CDR1 SQVTM and CDR2 ANQGSEA. The CDR3 contains 14 residues. Trimming cost V 6 bases and J 5 bases; bases outside gene matches: 10. The CDR3 reads CSVALSGGGETQYF. The DNA for the CDR3 is TGCAGCGTGGCCCTTAGCGGGGGAGGGGAGACCCAGTACTTC.

The rearrangement joins TRBV20-1 to TRBJ2-1, with 7 bases aligning to TRBD1. V was pared by 3 bases and J by 5 bases, with 4 bases of the junction left unmatched. CDR1 and CDR2 (germline): DFQATT, SNEGSKA (reference sequence). This CDR3 is built from 13 residues. DNA of the CDR3: TGCAGTGCTAGTGGTCAGGGGGACAATGAGCAGTTCTTC. This sequence encodes CSASGQGDNEQFF.

The rearrangement joins TRBV6-2 or TRBV6-3 to TRBJ1-5; no clear D gene. The V end lost 2 bases, the J end lost 3 bases, and 8 bases lay between the germline ends. Germline CDR1 MNHEY, CDR2 SVGEGT. This CDR3 spans 14 amino acids. The CDR3 region is CASSYQPYNQPQHF. CDR3 in DNA: TGTGCCAGCAGTTACCAGCCTTACAATCAGCCCCAGCATTTT.

The rearrangement links TRBV30 to TRBJ1-5; D possibly corresponds to TRBD1 (6 bases). Germline V lookup: CDR1 GTSNPN, CDR2 SVGIG (reference sequence). The CDR3 covers 13 residues. V was shortened by 0 bases and J by 7 bases, with 10 bases between the two germline ends. CDR3 region: CAWSVGGEQPQHF. For the CDR3, the DNA is TGTGCCTGGAGTGTAGGGGGGGAGCAGCCCCAGCATTTT.

V gene TRBV7-6 combines with J gene TRBJ2-3, with D possibly matching TRBD2 (6 bases). Germline assignment: CDR1 SGHVS and CDR2 FNYEAQ. Trimming removed 5 bases at V and 2 bases at J, with 8 bases between. The CDR3 covers 13 residues. CDR3 nucleotides: TGTGCCAGCAGCCGGGGGAACACAGATACGCAGTATTTT. It is translated as CASSRGNTDTQYF.

This clonotype has a handful of counts. The rearrangement joins TRBV3-1 to TRBJ2-5, with a possible D match to TRBD1 (6 bases). Trimming cost V 5 bases and J 4 bases, with 20 bases left between them. The CDR3 length is 16 residues. Germline values: CDR1 LGHDT, CDR2 YNNKEL (reference sequence). The chain's CDR3 is CASSAARSWGPETQYF. The DNA for the CDR3 is TGTGCCAGCAGCGCAGCCAGGAGCTGGGGGCCAGAGACCCAGTACTTC.

The genes are TRBV18 and TRBJ1-1; D is unresolved. The CDR3 is 14 residues long. Germline loops: CDR1 KGHSH, CDR2 LQKENI. With 4 bases removed from V and 5 bases from J, the gap between germline ends came to 14 bases. The CDR3 DNA reads as TGTGCCAGCTCACTGGAAAGGGTGGCGACTGAAGCTTTCTTT. It translates to CASSLERVATEAFF.

The rearrangement links TRBV7-9 to TRBJ1-5, with D hard to call. V dropped 1 base and J dropped 7 bases, with 8 bases sitting between them. The germline V gene has CDR1 SEHNR and CDR2 FQNEAQ (reference sequence). The CDR3 runs to 13 residues. CDR3 in amino acids: CASSLEGIQPQHF. For the CDR3, the DNA is TGTGCCAGCAGCTTAGAGGGAATCCAGCCCCAGCATTTT.

The V and J genes are TRBV6-5 and TRBJ2-7; a possible D gene is TRBD2 (5 bases). Trimming left V 7 bases short and J 3 bases short, with 16 bases between. CDR1 is MNHEY and CDR2 is SVGAGI in the germline V gene. The CDR3 is made up of 14 amino acids. The CDR3 sequence is CASNRGLLSYEQYF. The CDR3 coding sequence is TGTGCCAGCAACCGAGGGCTCCTAAGCTACGAGCAGTACTTC.

The V call is TRBV5-4, the J call TRBJ1-3; no clear D gene. V shed 4 bases and J shed 0 bases, with 14 bases lying between them. In germline, CDR1 is SGHNT, CDR2 YYREEE (reference sequence). The CDR3 consists of 16 residues. The CDR3 nucleotides read TGTGCCAGCAGCACCGGACGGAAAAGCTCTGGAAACACCATATATTTT. Residues: CASSTGRKSSGNTIYF.

V gene TRBV5-6 combines with J gene TRBJ1-6; D unclear. Germline assignment: CDR1 SGHDT and CDR2 YYEEEE. CDR3 length: 14 residues. The V gene lost 2 bases and the J gene lost 7 bases, with 10 bases spanning the gap. For the CDR3, the DNA is TGTGCCAGCAGCTTTGCGGACCCGAATTCACCCCTCCACTTT. Its protein is CASSFADPNSPLHF.

The chain is built from TRBV6-6 and TRBJ1-2, with 9 bases fitting TRBD1. Per the germline V gene, CDR1 is MNHNY and CDR2 is SVGAGI (reference sequence). The CDR3 loop spans 14 amino acids. J gave up 4 bases and V 1 base, and 1 base lay outside the gene matches. CDR3 amino acids: CASSYLDRGYGYTF. CDR3 sequence (DNA): TGTGCCAGCAGTTACTTGGACAGGGGCTATGGCTACACCTTC.

The CDR3 DNA is TGTGCCAGCAGCTTTCAGGACTATGGCTACACCTTC. Residues: CASSFQDYGYTF. This chain joins TRBV5-8 and TRBJ1-2; D gene unclear. Germline V CDR1 and CDR2: SGHTS, YDEGEE. V lost 2 bases and J lost 3, with 5 bases in between. The CDR3 contains 12 residues.

The chain couples TRBV6-6 to TRBJ2-5, with a possible D match to TRBD1 (6 bases). Germline-derived CDR1 and CDR2 are MNHNY and SVGAGI (reference sequence). This CDR3 has 12 amino acids. Trimming took 7 bases from V and 1 from J, leaving 7 bases between them. CDR3 loop: CASTRGQETQYF. The CDR3 nucleotides read TGTGCCAGCACCAGGGGCCAAGAGACCCAGTACTTC.

The chain recombines TRBV7-2 with TRBJ2-5; the D gene could be TRBD1 or TRBD2 (6 bases each). Germline V lookup: CDR1 SGHTA, CDR2 FQGNSA. The CDR3 runs 15 residues. V was pared by 5 bases and J by 4 bases, with 17 bases between. The CDR3 DNA sequence: TGTGCCAGCAGCCGGGGGCAGGGTGGATTAGAGACCCAGTACTTC. Translated: CASSRGQGGLETQYF. Full variable domain (remainder filled in from reference TRBV7-2 and TRBJ2-5): GAGVSQSPSNKVTEKGKDVELRCDPISGHTALYWYRQSLGQGLEFLIYFQGNSAPDKSGLPSDRFSAERTGGSVSTLTIQRTQQEDSAVYLCASSRGQGGLETQYFGPGTRLLVL.

The chain uses TRBV6-1 and TRBJ1-1; no definite D call. The germline V gene encodes CDR1 MNHNS and CDR2 SASEGT. CDR3 length: 12 amino acids. Trimming left V 5 bases short and J 7 bases short, with 11 bases between. The CDR3 DNA reads TGTGCCAGCAGTTCCCGTGTGGGTGAAGCTTTCTTT. The encoded protein is CASSSRVGEAFF.

The chain has TRBV4-1 and TRBJ2-5; 8 bases map to TRBD2. Per the germline V gene, CDR1 is MGHRA and CDR2 is YSYEKL. The CDR3 has 15 amino acids. Losses at the gene ends were 0 bases for V and 4 bases for J; bases not matched to a gene: 4. The CDR3 DNA follows: TGCGCCAGCAGCCAAGATCGCGGGGGGACAGAGACCCAGTACTTC. Encoded protein: CASSQDRGGTETQYF.

Here the CDR3 reads CATSRGQIATNEKLFF. The CDR3 DNA reads TGTGCCACCAGCAGAGGCCAGATTGCAACTAATGAAAAACTGTTTTTT. The chain uses TRBV15 and TRBJ1-4; no reliable D call. The ends were cut back, 1 base at V and 0 bases at J, with 9 bases in the middle. CDR1 is LNHNV, CDR2 YYDKDF, per germline (reference sequence). The CDR3 loop spans 16 amino acids.

V gene TRBV4-1 combines with J gene TRBJ1-6, with 7 bases fitting TRBD1. The CDR3 spans 17 residues. Germline trimming cut 1 base from V and 2 bases from J; bases unmatched to any gene: 5. CDR1 MGHRA and CDR2 YSYEKL come from the germline V gene. CDR3 amino acids: CASSQVRGQPYNSPLHF. The CDR3, as DNA: TGCGCCAGCAGCCAAGTGAGGGGGCAACCCTATAATTCACCCCTCCACTTT.

The chain joins TRBV7-2 to TRBJ1-5; 9 nucleotides line up with TRBD1. CDR3 length: 15 residues. Germline trimming cut 1 base from V and 7 bases from J; bases unmatched to any gene: 5. CDR1 SGHTA and CDR2 FQGNSA come from the germline V gene. The CDR3 is CASSLGTGGGQPQHF. CDR3 in DNA: TGTGCCAGCAGCTTAGGAACAGGGGGCGGACAGCCCCAGCATTTT.

The CDR3 DNA follows: TGTGCCAGCAGCCAAGGGTCGTACAATGAGCAGTTCTTC. This encodes CASSQGSYNEQFF. The chain links TRBV3-1 to TRBJ2-1; D remains ambiguous. V was trimmed by 1 base and J by 4 bases, leaving 5 bases between them. Germline loops: CDR1 LGHDT, CDR2 YNNKEL (reference sequence). This CDR3 region has 13 residues.

The V call is TRBV21-1, the J call TRBJ2-7; the D call of TRBD1 is as the table states it, not checked on the DNA. TRBV21-1 is designated a pseudogene. The CDR3 has 14 residues. CDR3 region: CASPLDSLSDEQYF. In nucleotides, the CDR3 is TGTGCCAGCCCCCTGGACAGTCTAAGCGACGAGCAGTACTTC.

The rearrangement links TRBV10-3 to TRBJ2-6; D call uncertain. This CDR3 has 16 residues. V shed 2 bases and J shed 4 bases, with 12 bases lying between them. Germline V gene sequence: CDR1 ENHRY, CDR2 SYGVKD. Here the CDR3 DNA reads TGTGCCATCAGTGAGACGCCAGGCTACGGGGCCAACGTCCTGACTTTC. It codes for CAISETPGYGANVLTF.